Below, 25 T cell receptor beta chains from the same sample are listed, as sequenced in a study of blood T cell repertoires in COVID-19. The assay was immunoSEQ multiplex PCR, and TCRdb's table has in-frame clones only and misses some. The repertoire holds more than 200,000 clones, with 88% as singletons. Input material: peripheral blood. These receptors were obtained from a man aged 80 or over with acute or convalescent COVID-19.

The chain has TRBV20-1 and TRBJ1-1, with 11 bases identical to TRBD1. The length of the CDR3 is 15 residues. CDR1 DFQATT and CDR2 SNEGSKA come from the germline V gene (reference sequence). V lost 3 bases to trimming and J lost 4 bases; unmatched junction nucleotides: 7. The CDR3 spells CSASAGQGGGTEAFF. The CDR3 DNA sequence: TGCAGTGCTAGTGCGGGACAGGGGGGAGGCACTGAAGCTTTCTTT.

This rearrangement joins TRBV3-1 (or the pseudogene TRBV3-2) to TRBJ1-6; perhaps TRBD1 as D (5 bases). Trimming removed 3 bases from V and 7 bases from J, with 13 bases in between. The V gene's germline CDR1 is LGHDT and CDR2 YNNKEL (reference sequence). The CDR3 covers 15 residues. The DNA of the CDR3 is TGTGCCAGCAGCCAGGTTCCGGGGGAGAATTCACCCCTCCACTTT. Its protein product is CASSQVPGENSPLHF.

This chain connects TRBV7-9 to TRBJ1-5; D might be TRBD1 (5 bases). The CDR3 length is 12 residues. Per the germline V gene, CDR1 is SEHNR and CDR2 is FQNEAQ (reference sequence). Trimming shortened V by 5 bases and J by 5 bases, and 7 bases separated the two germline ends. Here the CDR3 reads CASSPGDQPQHF. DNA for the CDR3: TGTGCCAGCAGCCCGGGGGATCAGCCCCAGCATTTT.

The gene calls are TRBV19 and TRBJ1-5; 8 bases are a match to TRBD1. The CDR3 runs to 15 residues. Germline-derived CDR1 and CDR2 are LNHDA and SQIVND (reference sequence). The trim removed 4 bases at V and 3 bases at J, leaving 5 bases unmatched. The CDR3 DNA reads TGTGCCAGTAGTAGGGACAGGTACACCAATCAGCCCCAGCATTTT. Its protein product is CASSRDRYTNQPQHF.

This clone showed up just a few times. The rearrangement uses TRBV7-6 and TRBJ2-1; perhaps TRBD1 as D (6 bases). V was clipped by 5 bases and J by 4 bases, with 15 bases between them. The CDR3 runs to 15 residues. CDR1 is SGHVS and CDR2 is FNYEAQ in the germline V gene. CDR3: CASSVGHRGYNEQFF. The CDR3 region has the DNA TGTGCCAGCAGCGTGGGACACCGAGGGTACAATGAGCAGTTCTTC.

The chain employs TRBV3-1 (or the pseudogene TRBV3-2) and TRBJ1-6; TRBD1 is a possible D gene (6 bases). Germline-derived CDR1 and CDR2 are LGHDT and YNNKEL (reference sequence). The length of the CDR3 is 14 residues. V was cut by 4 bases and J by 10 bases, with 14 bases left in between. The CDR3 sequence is CASSLGRGASPLHF. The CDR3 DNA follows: TGTGCCAGCAGCCTAGGCAGGGGCGCCTCACCCCTCCACTTT.

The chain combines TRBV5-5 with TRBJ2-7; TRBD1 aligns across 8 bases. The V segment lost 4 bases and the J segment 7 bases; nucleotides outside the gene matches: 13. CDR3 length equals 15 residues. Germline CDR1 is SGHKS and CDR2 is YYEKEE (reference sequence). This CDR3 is CASSPLSDRVWEQYF. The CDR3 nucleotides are TGTGCCAGCAGCCCCCTTTCGGACAGGGTATGGGAGCAGTACTTC.

The CDR3 loop reads CASSRLAGSLETQYF. In nucleotides, the CDR3 is TGTGCCAGCTCCCGACTAGCCGGGAGCCTCGAGACCCAGTACTTC. This sequence joins TRBV9 and TRBJ2-5; TRBD2 agrees at 7 bases. This CDR3 is 15 amino acids long. Germline V gene data show CDR1 as SGDLS and CDR2 as YYNGEE. Unmatched junction bases numbered 14, after V lost 7 bases and J lost 5 bases.

CDR3 DNA sequence: TGTGCCAGCAGTTACTCCAGGGTGACCCAGTACTTC. Its protein is CASSYSRVTQYF. V and J are TRBV6-2 or TRBV6-3 and TRBJ2-5, with D perhaps TRBD1 (5 bases). Between the trimmed V and J ends, which lost 0 bases and 7 bases, there was a span of 6 bases. This CDR3 spans 12 amino acids. Germline loops: CDR1 MNHEY, CDR2 SVGEGT.

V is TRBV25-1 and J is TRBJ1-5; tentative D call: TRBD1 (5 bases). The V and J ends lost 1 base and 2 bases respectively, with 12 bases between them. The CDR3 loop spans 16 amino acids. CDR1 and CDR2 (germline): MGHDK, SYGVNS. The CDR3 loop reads CASSEWGGNGNQPQHF. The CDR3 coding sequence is TGTGCCAGCAGTGAATGGGGGGGGAACGGCAATCAGCCCCAGCATTTT.

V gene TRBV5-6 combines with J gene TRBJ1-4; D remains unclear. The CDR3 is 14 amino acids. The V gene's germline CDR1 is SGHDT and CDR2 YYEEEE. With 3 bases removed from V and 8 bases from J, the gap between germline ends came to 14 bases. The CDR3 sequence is CASSSEMVAEKLFF. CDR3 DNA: TGTGCCAGCAGCTCGGAGATGGTAGCCGAAAAACTGTTTTTT.

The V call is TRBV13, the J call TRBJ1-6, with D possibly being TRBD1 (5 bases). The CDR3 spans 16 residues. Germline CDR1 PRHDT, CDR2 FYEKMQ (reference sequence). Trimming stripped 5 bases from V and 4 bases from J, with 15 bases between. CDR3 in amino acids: CASSPRNSGYNSPLHF. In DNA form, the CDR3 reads TGTGCCAGCAGCCCTCGGAACTCAGGGTATAATTCACCCCTCCACTTT.

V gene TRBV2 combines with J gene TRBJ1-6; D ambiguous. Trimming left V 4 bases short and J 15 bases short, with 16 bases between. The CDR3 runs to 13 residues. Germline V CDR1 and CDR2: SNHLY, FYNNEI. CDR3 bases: TGTGCCAGCAGTGTTCACAGTCCTGAACACCTCCACTTT. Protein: CASSVHSPEHLHF.

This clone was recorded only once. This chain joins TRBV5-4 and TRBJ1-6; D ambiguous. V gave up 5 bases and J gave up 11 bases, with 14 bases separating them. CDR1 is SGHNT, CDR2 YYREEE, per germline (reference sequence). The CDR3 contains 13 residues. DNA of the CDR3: TGTGCCAGCAGTCAGGCTCTCTCCCCACCCCTCCACTTT. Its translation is CASSQALSPPLHF.

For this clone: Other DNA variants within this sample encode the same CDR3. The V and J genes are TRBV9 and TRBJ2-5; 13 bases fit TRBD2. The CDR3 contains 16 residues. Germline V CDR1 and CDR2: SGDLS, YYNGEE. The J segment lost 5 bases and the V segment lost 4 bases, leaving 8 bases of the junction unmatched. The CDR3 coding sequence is TGTGCCAGCAGCCCCCGACTAGCGGGGGGAACTGAGACCCAGTACTTC. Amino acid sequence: CASSPRLAGGTETQYF.

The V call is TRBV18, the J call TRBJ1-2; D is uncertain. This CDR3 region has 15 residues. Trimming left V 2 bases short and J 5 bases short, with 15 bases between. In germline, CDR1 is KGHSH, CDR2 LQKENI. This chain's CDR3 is CASSPFESPLYGYTF. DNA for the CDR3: TGTGCCAGCTCACCATTCGAGAGCCCTCTATATGGCTACACCTTC.

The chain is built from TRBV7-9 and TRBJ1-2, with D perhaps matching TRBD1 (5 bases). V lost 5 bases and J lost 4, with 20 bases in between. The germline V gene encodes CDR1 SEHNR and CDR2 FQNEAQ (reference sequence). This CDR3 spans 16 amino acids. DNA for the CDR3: TGTGCCAGCAGCCCCGGTGACAGCCTATTAAGCTATGGCTACACCTTC. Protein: CASSPGDSLLSYGYTF.

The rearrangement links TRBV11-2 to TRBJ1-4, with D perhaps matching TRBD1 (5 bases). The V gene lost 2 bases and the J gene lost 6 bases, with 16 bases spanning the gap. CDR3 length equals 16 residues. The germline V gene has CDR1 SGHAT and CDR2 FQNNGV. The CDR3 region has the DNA TGTGCCAGCAGCTTACGGAGGGGTGGAGGATATGAAAAACTGTTTTTT. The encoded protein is CASSLRRGGGYEKLFF. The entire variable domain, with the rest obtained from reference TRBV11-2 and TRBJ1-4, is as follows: EAGVAQSPRYKIIEKRQSVAFWCNPISGHATLYWYQQILGQGPKLLIQFQNNGVVDDSQLPKDRFSAERLKGVDSTLKIQPAKLEDSAVYLCASSLRRGGGYEKLFFGSGTQLSVL.

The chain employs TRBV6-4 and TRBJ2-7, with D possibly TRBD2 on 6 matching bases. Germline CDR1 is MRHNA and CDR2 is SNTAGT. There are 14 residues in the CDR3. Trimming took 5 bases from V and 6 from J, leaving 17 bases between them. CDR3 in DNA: TGTGCCAGCAGTCCTCCTTTTGGGGGGAGCGAGCAGTACTTC. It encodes CASSPPFGGSEQYF.

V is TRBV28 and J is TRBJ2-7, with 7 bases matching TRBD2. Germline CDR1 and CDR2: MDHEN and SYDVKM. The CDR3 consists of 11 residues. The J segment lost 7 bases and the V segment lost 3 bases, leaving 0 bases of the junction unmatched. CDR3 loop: CASSLREEQYF. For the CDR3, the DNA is TGTGCCAGCAGTTTGCGGGAGGAGCAGTACTTC.

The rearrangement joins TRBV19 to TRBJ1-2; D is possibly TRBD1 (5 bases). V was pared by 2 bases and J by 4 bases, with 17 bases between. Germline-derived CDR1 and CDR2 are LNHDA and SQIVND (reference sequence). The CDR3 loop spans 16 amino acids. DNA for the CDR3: TGTGCCAGTAGTATATGGCCGGTGGCAGGGTCCTATGGCTACACCTTC. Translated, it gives CASSIWPVAGSYGYTF.

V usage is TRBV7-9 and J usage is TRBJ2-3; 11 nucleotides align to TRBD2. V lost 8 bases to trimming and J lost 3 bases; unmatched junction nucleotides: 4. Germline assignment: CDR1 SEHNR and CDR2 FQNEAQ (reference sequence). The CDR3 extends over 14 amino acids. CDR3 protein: CASAGTSGTDTQYF. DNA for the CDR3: TGTGCCAGCGCTGGGACTAGCGGAACAGATACGCAGTATTTT.

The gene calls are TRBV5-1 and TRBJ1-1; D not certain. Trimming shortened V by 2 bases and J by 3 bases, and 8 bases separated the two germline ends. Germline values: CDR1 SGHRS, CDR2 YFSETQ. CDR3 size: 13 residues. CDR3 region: CASSFTGDTEAFF. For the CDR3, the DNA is TGCGCCAGCAGCTTTACCGGAGACACTGAAGCTTTCTTT. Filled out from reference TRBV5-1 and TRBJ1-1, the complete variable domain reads KAGVTQTPRYLIKTRGQQVTLSCSPISGHRSVSWYQQTPGQGLQFLFEYFSETQRNKGNFPGRFSGRQFSNSRSEMNVSTLELGDSALYLCASSFTGDTEAFFGQGTRLTVV.

The CDR3 is CSASVTGRSLETQYF. CDR3 DNA sequence: TGCAGTGCTAGTGTTACAGGGCGTTCTTTAGAGACCCAGTACTTC. The rearrangement joins TRBV20-1 to TRBJ2-5; maybe TRBD1 (6 bases). The germline gives CDR1 DFQATT, CDR2 SNEGSKA (reference sequence). The V gene lost 3 bases and the J gene lost 4 bases, with 18 bases spanning the gap. The CDR3 has 15 residues.

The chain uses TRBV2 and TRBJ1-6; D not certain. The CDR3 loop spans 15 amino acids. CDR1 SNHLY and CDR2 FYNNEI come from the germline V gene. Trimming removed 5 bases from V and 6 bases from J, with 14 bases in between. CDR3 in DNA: TGTGCCAGCAGTCGGGATGGACTTGGTAATTCACCCCTCCACTTT. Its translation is CASSRDGLGNSPLHF.